Below, 2 T cell receptor beta chains from the same sample are listed, as sequenced in a study of blood T cell repertoires in COVID-19 (TCRdb year 2020). Libraries were built with the immunoSEQ multiplex PCR assay. TCRdb re-hosts the immuneACCESS table, in-frame sequences only. Its copies lack some clones; in the studies checked, an unresolved V gene accounts for under half of them, and the cause for the rest is not known. The sample profile shows 300,000 or so clones; around 81% of them were found once. Around 4.2% of the sample is taken by the ten largest. Sequences were obtained from peripheral blood. The receptor source for this set is a woman aged 45-65 years with active or convalescent COVID-19.

The chain couples TRBV11-2 to TRBJ1-6; 9 nucleotides align to TRBD1. The junction had 6 bases not matched to a gene; V was cut back by 0 bases and J by 15 bases. Germline V lookup: CDR1 SGHAT, CDR2 FQNNGV. The CDR3 loop spans 14 amino acids. The CDR3 DNA is TGTGCCAGCAGCTTAGATTTTACAGGGGGCCACCTCCACTTT. Its protein is CASSLDFTGGHLHF.

This clone was detected a few times. Other DNA sequences in the sample encode the same CDR3. The chain links TRBV19 to TRBJ1-1; 8 bases are shared with TRBD1. Germline V lookup: CDR1 LNHDA, CDR2 SQIVND (reference sequence). The trim removed 3 bases at V and 5 bases at J, leaving 5 bases unmatched. This CDR3 is 14 amino acids long. CDR3 nucleotides: TGTGCCAGTAGTATTGGGACAGGCAATACTGAAGCTTTCTTT. Translating gives CASSIGTGNTEAFF.